The 18 T cell receptor beta chains in this list originate from one sample, sequenced in a study of cytomegalovirus exposure and HLA in healthy donors. Vbeta (60) and Jbeta (13) primers were used in the PCR. Clones were read by immunoSEQ multiplex PCR, and TCRdb kept only the in-frame ones, dropping some. The sample lists 150,000 or so clones, roughly 68% occurring once. The material sequenced was PBMCs. These TCRs come from a man aged 25 to 40 in good health and CMV-seropositive.

The V call is TRBV10-1, the J call TRBJ2-1, with 10 positions matching TRBD1. With V trimmed by 4 bases and J by 7 bases, 10 bases remained unmatched. Germline V gene data show CDR1 as WNHNN and CDR2 as SYGVQD (reference sequence). There are 16 residues in the CDR3. CDR3 bases: TGCGCCAGCAGTGGTCCTCCGGGACAGGGGACGAATGAGCAGTTCTTC. The encoded protein is CASSGPPGQGTNEQFF.

This chain joins TRBV11-1 and TRBJ2-3; 8 bases match TRBD1. The trim removed 5 bases at V and 0 bases at J, leaving 4 bases unmatched. CDR3 size: 15 residues. Germline loops: CDR1 SGHAT, CDR2 FQDESV (reference sequence). CDR3 sequence reads: CASSLGQGSTDTQYF. CDR3 DNA: TGTGCCAGCAGCCTAGGACAGGGTAGCACAGATACGCAGTATTTT.

V and J are TRBV6-4 and TRBJ2-3; 10 bases line up with TRBD2. The germline gives CDR1 MRHNA, CDR2 SNTAGT. This CDR3 is built from 15 residues. V gave up 0 bases and J gave up 4 bases; unmatched junction bases: 1. CDR3 sequence: CASSDSGTSADTQYF. CDR3 DNA sequence: TGTGCCAGCAGTGACTCGGGGACTAGCGCAGATACGCAGTATTTT.

J is TRBJ2-1 and V is TRBV6-5; D is unresolved. The germline CDR1 and CDR2 sequences are MNHEY and SVGAGI. The CDR3 totals 16 residues. Trimming removed 2 bases at V and 9 bases at J, with 20 bases between. CDR3 in DNA: TGTGCCAGCAGTTACAAGAAGCTTGGTCCTCGTAGTGAGCAGTTCTTC. Translation: CASSYKKLGPRSEQFF.

The chain has TRBV6-5 and TRBJ2-5; no clear D. Matching the DNA end better, TRBJ2-7 makes the J call doubtful. This CDR3 spans 11 amino acids. Germline CDR1 MNHEY, CDR2 SVGAGI. The CDR3 protein is CASSFSYEQYF. As DNA, the CDR3 is TGTGCCAGCAGTTTCTCCTACGAGCAGTACTTC.

Only a few counts were recorded for this clone. This chain uses TRBV6-5 with TRBJ2-1, with 10 nucleotides matching TRBD2. The V segment lost 4 bases and the J segment 8 bases; nucleotides outside the gene matches: 11. The CDR3 is made up of 16 amino acids. CDR1 is MNHEY, CDR2 SVGAGI, per germline. The CDR3 DNA reads as TGTGCCAGCAGTTTAGCGAGCGGGAGGGCCTTTGATGAGCAGTTCTTC. It specifies CASSLASGRAFDEQFF.

This clone was seen a few times. In DNA, the CDR3 is TGTGCCAGCAGTATTAGGACAGAAGTAAGGTACGAGCAGTACTTC. This sequence encodes CASSIRTEVRYEQYF. This chain uses TRBV27 with TRBJ2-7; weak D call: TRBD1 (6 bases). The CDR3 totals 15 residues. CDR1 MNHEY and CDR2 SMNVEV come from the germline V gene (reference sequence). V was trimmed by 5 bases and J by 4 bases, leaving 18 bases between them.

This clone turned up a few times. The CDR3 loop reads CASSHLWDRVATNEKLFF. CDR3 in DNA: TGCGCCAGCAGCCACCTCTGGGACAGGGTAGCAACTAATGAAAAACTGTTTTTT. This chain joins TRBV4-1 and TRBJ1-4; 9 bases agree with TRBD1. Germline-derived CDR1 and CDR2 are MGHRA and YSYEKL. This CDR3 spans 18 amino acids. V lost 3 bases and J lost 0; bases outside the gene matches: 8.

The table lists this clone with a few counts. CDR3 in amino acids: CASSLGLAGVGETQYF. The CDR3 region has the DNA TGCGCCAGCAGCTTGGGACTAGCGGGAGTTGGAGAGACCCAGTACTTC. The rearrangement links TRBV5-1 to TRBJ2-5; 12 bases align to TRBD2. The CDR3 consists of 16 residues. The J segment lost 4 bases and the V segment lost 0 bases, leaving 4 bases of the junction unmatched. The germline gives CDR1 SGHRS, CDR2 YFSETQ.

The chain uses TRBV5-4 and TRBJ2-3; D is possibly TRBD1 (6 bases). The CDR3 has 14 amino acids. V was shortened by 2 bases and J by 4 bases, with 11 bases between the two germline ends. Germline-derived CDR1 and CDR2 are SGHNT and YYREEE (reference sequence). The CDR3 coding sequence is TGTGCCAGCAGCTTTCCAGGGGCAGCAGATACGCAGTATTTT. Encoded protein: CASSFPGAADTQYF.

Of note for this clone: The junction and the germline gene differ at one end; a read error may be behind it. This chain uses TRBV7-9 with TRBJ2-7; the D gene is possibly TRBD1 (6 bases). The CDR3 runs 11 residues. Per the germline V gene, CDR1 is SEHNR and CDR2 is FQNEAQ (reference sequence). The CDR3, as DNA: TGTTCCAGCAGCTTGGACAGTCATCCGTACTTC. Translating gives CSSSLDSHPYF. Using reference TRBV7-9 and TRBJ2-7 for the parts outside the CDR3, the full variable domain is DTGVSQNPRHKITKRGQNVTFRCDPISEHNRLYWYRQTLGQGPEFLTYFQNEAQLEKSRLLSDRFSAERPKGSFSTLEIQRTEQGDSAMYLCSSSLDSHPYFGPGTRLTVT.

The V and J genes are TRBV27 and TRBJ1-1; 8 positions match TRBD1. The germline V gene has CDR1 MNHEY and CDR2 SMNVEV (reference sequence). CDR3 length: 17 residues. The V and J ends lost 3 bases and 6 bases, in that order; junction bases with no gene match: 15. The CDR3 loop reads CASSFERFPGGVSEAFF. The CDR3 DNA is TGTGCCAGCAGTTTCGAGAGATTCCCAGGGGGCGTCTCTGAAGCTTTCTTT.

The chain joins TRBV7-2 to TRBJ1-4; 8 bases are shared with TRBD1. The CDR3 spans 15 residues. Germline CDR1 SGHTA, CDR2 FQGNSA. V gave up 5 bases and J gave up 0 bases; unmatched junction bases: 2. The CDR3 sequence is CASSLTGATNEKLFF. The CDR3 bases are TGTGCCAGCAGCCTGACAGGGGCAACTAATGAAAAACTGTTTTTT.

The chain joins TRBV5-1 to TRBJ2-7; D is possibly TRBD1 (5 bases). From germline, CDR1 is SGHRS and CDR2 YFSETQ. V lost 1 base and J 1 base, leaving 9 bases between the germline ends. The CDR3 extends over 14 amino acids. The CDR3 sequence is CASSLRGLSYEQYF. CDR3 in DNA: TGCGCCAGCAGCTTGAGGGGATTGTCCTACGAGCAGTACTTC.

The rearrangement uses TRBV10-2 and TRBJ1-4; D perhaps matches TRBD1 (6 bases). CDR1 is WSHSY and CDR2 is SAAADI in the germline V gene. This CDR3 spans 12 amino acids. Trimming left V 10 bases short and J 7 bases short, with 13 bases between. CDR3 region: CATGQWGEKLFF. CDR3 bases: TGCGCCACCGGACAGTGGGGTGAAAAACTGTTTTTT.

The J gene is TRBJ2-1, the V gene TRBV7-8, with 12 nucleotides matching TRBD2. The ends lost 5 bases at V and 10 bases at J; junction bases unmatched: 9. Looked up from germline, CDR1 is SGHVS and CDR2 is FQNEAQ. This CDR3 has 15 residues. The CDR3 region is CASSPWTSGMREQFF. DNA of the CDR3: TGTGCCAGCAGCCCTTGGACTAGCGGGATGCGAGAGCAGTTCTTC.

This clone was detected only a few times. The V gene is TRBV27, the J gene TRBJ1-2, with TRBD1 matching over 7 bases. The CDR3 runs 13 residues. The V gene end was trimmed by 1 base and the J gene end by 7 bases; junction bases not matched to a gene: 3. Germline assignment: CDR1 MNHEY and CDR2 SMNVEV (reference sequence). The CDR3 sequence: CASSLLRGRGYTF. The CDR3 DNA reads TGTGCCAGCAGTTTATTAAGGGGGCGTGGCTACACCTTC.

In its sample, this clone was seen once. The V call is TRBV7-3, the J call TRBJ1-2; unclear D gene. This CDR3 spans 13 amino acids. Deletions cut 3 bases from V and 4 bases from J, with 9 bases between. CDR1 SGHTA and CDR2 FQGTGA come from the germline V gene. The CDR3 protein is CASSFTGTYGYTF. CDR3 sequence (DNA): TGTGCCAGCAGCTTCACGGGAACCTATGGCTACACCTTC.